The 13 T cell receptor beta chains in this list originate from one sample, sequenced in a study of T cell responses to AZD1222 COVID-19 vaccine. Using immunoSEQ multiplex PCR, the repertoire was profiled, and TCRdb retains in-frame clones only, with some absent. The sample carries around 100,000 clones, 65% to 85% recorded once. The sequencing used peripheral blood, collected on day 0 of AZD1222 vaccination. These receptors were obtained from an adult in good health.

This clone was counted a single time. This rearrangement joins TRBV6-6 to TRBJ2-2, with TRBD1 identical over 8 bases. Losses at the gene ends were 5 bases for V and 3 bases for J; bases not matched to a gene: 11. The CDR3 consists of 17 residues. Germline values: CDR1 MNHNY, CDR2 SVGAGI (reference sequence). Here the CDR3 DNA reads TGTGCCAGCAGTCCCATCCCAGCAGGGGGCTACACCGGGGAGCTGTTTTTT. It encodes CASSPIPAGGYTGELFF.

The chain joins TRBV2 to TRBJ1-3; D not certain. This CDR3 has 13 residues. The germline V gene has CDR1 SNHLY and CDR2 FYNNEI. The V end lost 6 bases, the J end lost 2 bases, and 8 bases lay between the germline ends. CDR3 DNA sequence: TGTGCCAGCAGGCAGGAGGCTGGAAACACCATATATTTT. Translation: CASRQEAGNTIYF.

The rearrangement joins TRBV11-2 to TRBJ2-4; D is possibly TRBD1 (6 bases). Germline V gene data show CDR1 as SGHAT and CDR2 as FQNNGV. Trimming stripped 5 bases from V and 3 bases from J, with 17 bases between. The CDR3 totals 16 residues. The CDR3 DNA reads TGTGCCAGCAGCCTTGGACAGTCTCGGGGCAAAAACATTCAGTACTTC. It yields the protein CASSLGQSRGKNIQYF.

The J gene is TRBJ2-5, the V gene TRBV15, with D maybe TRBD2 (6 bases). CDR3 length: 14 residues. V lost 0 bases to trimming and J lost 5 bases, with 10 bases between them. From germline, CDR1 is LNHNV and CDR2 YYDKDF (reference sequence). The CDR3: CATSRDIREETQYF. The DNA for the CDR3 is TGTGCCACCAGCAGAGATATACGGGAGGAGACCCAGTACTTC.

V is TRBV10-3 and J is TRBJ2-7, with D perhaps matching TRBD2 (5 bases). Trimming stripped 6 bases from V and 4 bases from J, with 10 bases between. The CDR3 extends over 12 amino acids. Germline V gene sequence: CDR1 ENHRY, CDR2 SYGVKD. The CDR3 region has the DNA TGTGCCATCAGCGAGGAGCGGTACGAGCAGTACTTC. It encodes CAISEERYEQYF.

The table lists this clone with a few counts. The J gene is TRBJ2-1, the V gene TRBV7-8; D may be TRBD2 (5 bases). The V gene lost 1 base and the J gene lost 7 bases, with 11 bases spanning the gap. There are 14 residues in the CDR3. Germline V CDR1 and CDR2: SGHVS, FQNEAQ. CDR3 in DNA: TGTGCCAGCAGCTTAGGTGGGAGAACTAATGAGCAGTTCTTC. Its protein product is CASSLGGRTNEQFF.

This clone occurred a few times. The chain is built from TRBV9 and TRBJ1-5; 7 bases align to TRBD1. The germline V gene encodes CDR1 SGDLS and CDR2 YYNGEE. This CDR3 comprises 13 residues. V lost 3 bases to trimming and J lost 5 bases; unmatched junction nucleotides: 2. The CDR3 loop reads CASSGTGDQPQHF. The CDR3 region has the DNA TGTGCCAGCAGCGGGACAGGCGATCAGCCCCAGCATTTT.

This chain uses TRBV30 with TRBJ1-2, with no clear D. Trimming removed 0 bases from V and 2 bases from J, with 7 bases in between. CDR3 length: 13 amino acids. Germline V gene lookup returns CDR1 GTSNPN and CDR2 SVGIG (reference sequence). The CDR3: CAWSVPGNYGYTF. The CDR3 DNA is TGTGCCTGGAGTGTACCCGGAAACTATGGCTACACCTTC.

V usage is TRBV24-1 and J usage is TRBJ1-2; D not resolved. CDR1 and CDR2 from the germline V gene are KGHDR and SFDVKD. Trimming took 2 bases from V and 3 from J, leaving 9 bases between them. The CDR3 sequence is 14 residues long. The CDR3 DNA reads TGTGCCACCAGTGATTCCGGCATCTACTATGGCTACACCTTC. Translating it yields CATSDSGIYYGYTF.

This clone was seen a handful of times. V usage is TRBV2 and J usage is TRBJ1-2; D is undetermined. Germline assignment: CDR1 SNHLY and CDR2 FYNNEI. The CDR3 spans 16 residues. V gave up 5 bases and J gave up 8 bases, with 24 bases separating them. For the CDR3, the DNA is TGTGCCAGCAGTCGGGAGGTTACATCGTCAACGTGGGGCTACACCTTC. This gives the protein CASSREVTSSTWGYTF. Variable domain in full (rest from reference TRBV2 and TRBJ1-2): EPEVTQTPSHQVTQMGQEVILRCVPISNHLYFYWYRQILGQKVEFLVSFYNNEISEKSEIFDDQFSVERPDGSNFTLKIRSTKLEDSAMYFCASSREVTSSTWGYTFGSGTRLTVV.

The chain joins TRBV3-1 (or the pseudogene TRBV3-2) to TRBJ2-5, with 7 bases fitting TRBD2. The CDR3 length is 16 residues. Germline V gene data show CDR1 as LGHDT and CDR2 as YNNKEL (reference sequence). Losses at the gene ends were 4 bases for V and 1 base for J; bases not matched to a gene: 9. This chain's CDR3 is CASSLSPSGSQETQYF. DNA of the CDR3: TGTGCCAGCAGCCTGTCACCTAGCGGCTCCCAAGAGACCCAGTACTTC.

The chain has TRBV18 and TRBJ2-2; 7 nucleotides match TRBD2. CDR3 size: 16 residues. Germline CDR1 and CDR2: KGHSH and LQKENI. The J segment lost 4 bases and the V segment lost 5 bases, leaving 10 bases of the junction unmatched. CDR3 in amino acids: CASSSPSGETTGELFF. The CDR3 nucleotides read TGTGCCAGCTCATCCCCTAGCGGAGAAACCACCGGGGAGCTGTTTTTT. Filled out from reference TRBV18 and TRBJ2-2, the complete variable domain reads NAGVMQNPRHLVRRRGQEARLRCSPMKGHSHVYWYRQLPEEGLKFMVYLQKENIIDESGMPKERFSAEFPKEGPSILRIQQVVRGDSAAYFCASSSPSGETTGELFFGEGSRLTVL.

The chain uses TRBV6-1 and TRBJ2-7, with D possibly TRBD1 on 5 matching bases. The V gene lost 2 bases and the J gene lost 5 bases, with 7 bases spanning the gap. The CDR3 runs 12 residues. Per the germline V gene, CDR1 is MNHNS and CDR2 is SASEGT. Here the CDR3 DNA reads TGTGCCAGCAGTGAACAGGGCGACGAGCAGTACTTC. Translation: CASSEQGDEQYF.